This T cell receptor (beta chain) was sequenced for a study of blood T cell repertoires in COVID-19. Study-level background: Some COVID-19 samples were acute and others convalescent; all came from the United States, Italy and Spain.

This CDR3 comprises 16 residues. V dropped 5 bases and J dropped 0 bases, with 13 bases sitting between them. Germline loops: CDR1 SGHTA, CDR2 FQGNSA. Libraries were prepared by immunoSEQ multiplex PCR; TCRdb keeps only in-frame clonotypes and omits some of them. The sample has approximately 88,000 clones; approximately 84% are singletons. Specimen: peripheral blood. The rearrangement links TRBV7-2 to TRBJ2-2; TRBD1 might be the D (5 bases). This receptor was taken from a man between 65 and 80 years old with COVID-19, enrolled during active disease. Written as DNA, the CDR3 is TGTGCCAGCAGCACTATGACAGTCCCGAACACCGGGGAGCTGTTTTTT. Its protein product is CASSTMTVPNTGELFF.